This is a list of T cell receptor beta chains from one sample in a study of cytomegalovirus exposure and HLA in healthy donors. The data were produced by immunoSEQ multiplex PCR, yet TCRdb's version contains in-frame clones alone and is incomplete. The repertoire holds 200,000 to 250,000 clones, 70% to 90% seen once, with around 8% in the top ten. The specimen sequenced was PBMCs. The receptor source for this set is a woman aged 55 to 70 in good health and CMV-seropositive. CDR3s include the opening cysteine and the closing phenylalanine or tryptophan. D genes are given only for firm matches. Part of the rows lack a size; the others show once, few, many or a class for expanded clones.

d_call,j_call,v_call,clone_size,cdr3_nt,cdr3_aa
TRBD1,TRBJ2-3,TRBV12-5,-,TGTGCTAGTGGTTTGGTAACAGGGGGTCCGCAGTATTTT,CASGLVTGGPQYF
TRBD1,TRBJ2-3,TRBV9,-,TGTGCCAGCAGCGTAGTCGGGACAGCTACAGATACGCAGTATTTT,CASSVVGTATDTQYF
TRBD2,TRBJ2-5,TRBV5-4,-,TGTGCCAGCAGCTTAGGGAGCGGGAGGGGGCGATCGGAGACCCAGTACTTC,CASSLGSGRGRSETQYF
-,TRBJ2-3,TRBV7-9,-,TGTGCCAGCACCTCAAGGACATCCGCAGATACGCAGTATTTT,CASTSRTSADTQYF
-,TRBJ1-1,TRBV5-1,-,TGCGCCAGCAGCTTGTTGGGACTGGGGACTGAAGCTTTCTTT,CASSLLGLGTEAFF
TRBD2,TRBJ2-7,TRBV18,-,TGTGCCAGCTCACCCCCAGCGGGAGTTGAGCAGTACTTC,CASSPPAGVEQYF
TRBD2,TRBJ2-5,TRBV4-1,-,TGCGCCAGCAGCCCTATTGGGACTAGGGGAGAGGAGACCCAGTACTTC,CASSPIGTRGEETQYF
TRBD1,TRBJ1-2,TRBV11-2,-,TGTGCCAGCAGCCCCCGGACAGGGGCTTTTTATGGCTACACCTTC,CASSPRTGAFYGYTF
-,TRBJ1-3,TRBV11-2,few,TGTGCCAGCAAGACCGGTGTGGGCGCGGGAAACACCATATATTTT,CASKTGVGAGNTIYF
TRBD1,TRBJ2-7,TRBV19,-,TGTGCCAGTAGTCCCTCAGTTCGGGTGACAGGGGACGAGCAGTACTTC,CASSPSVRVTGDEQYF
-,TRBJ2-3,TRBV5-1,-,TGCGCCAGCAGCTCGGCGGGCACAGATACGCAGTATTTT,CASSSAGTDTQYF
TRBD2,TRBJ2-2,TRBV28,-,TGTGCCAGCAGTCCGACCTTGGGACTAGCGGGAGGAGGCGGGGAGCTGTTTTTT,CASSPTLGLAGGGGELFF
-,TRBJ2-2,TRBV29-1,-,TGCAGCGGCTTGGACGGGGCCGGGGAGCTGTTTTTT,CSGLDGAGELFF
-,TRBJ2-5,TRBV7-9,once,TGTGCCAGCAGCCCTAAACAGAGATTTAGGGGAGAGACCCAGTACTTC,CASSPKQRFRGETQYF
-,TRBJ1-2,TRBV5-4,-,TGTGCCAGCAGCTTGGGGGGGAGGGGATCCCTACTTCACCTGAGTGGCTACACCTTC,CASSLGGRGSLLHLSGYTF
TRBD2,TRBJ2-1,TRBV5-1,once,TGCGCCAGCAGCTTGTGGCTAGCGGGAGGACTGAATGAGCAGTTCTTC,CASSLWLAGGLNEQFF
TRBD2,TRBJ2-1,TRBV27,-,TGTGCCAGCAGCCCCGGGACTAGCTTCTCCAGTGAGCAGTTCTTC,CASSPGTSFSSEQFF
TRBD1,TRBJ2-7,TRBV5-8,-,TGTGCCAGCACCGTAACCGGGACAGATACCTACGAGCAGTACTTC,CASTVTGTDTYEQYF
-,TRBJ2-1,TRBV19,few,TGTGCCAGTAGTATAGTGGGCAGGAACCATGAGCAGTTCTTC,CASSIVGRNHEQFF
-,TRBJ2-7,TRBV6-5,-,TGTGCCAGCAGTTACCGGGACACCACCTACGAGCAGTACTTC,CASSYRDTTYEQYF
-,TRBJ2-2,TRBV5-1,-,TGCGCCAGCAGGGGGCTAAGCACCGGGGAGCTGTTTTTT,CASRGLSTGELFF
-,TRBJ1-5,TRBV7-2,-,TGTGCCAGCAGCTTTAGGGGAAATCAGCCCCAGCATTTT,CASSFRGNQPQHF
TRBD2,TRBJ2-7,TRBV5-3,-,TGTGCCAGAAGCTTAGGAAGGAGCGGGATAAACTCCTACGAGCAGTACTTC,CARSLGRSGINSYEQYF
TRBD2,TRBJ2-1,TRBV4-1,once,TGCGCCAGCAGCCCGGGGACTAACCCACGCAGTGAGCAGTTCTTC,CASSPGTNPRSEQFF
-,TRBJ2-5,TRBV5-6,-,TGTGCCAGCAGCTCTCCCAGTAGAGGAGAGACCCAGTACTTC,CASSSPSRGETQYF
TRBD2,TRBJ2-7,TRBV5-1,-,TGCGCCAGCAGCTCTTCTAGCGGGGGTTCCTACGAGCAGTACTTC,CASSSSSGGSYEQYF
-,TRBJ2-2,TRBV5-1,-,TGCGCCAGCAGCTTGGTGTTGTTAGCGGCCGGGGAGCTGTTTTTT,CASSLVLLAAGELFF
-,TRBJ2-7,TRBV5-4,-,TGTGCCAGCAGCCCAAGTGGAGGGCCTACCTACGAGCAGTACTTC,CASSPSGGPTYEQYF